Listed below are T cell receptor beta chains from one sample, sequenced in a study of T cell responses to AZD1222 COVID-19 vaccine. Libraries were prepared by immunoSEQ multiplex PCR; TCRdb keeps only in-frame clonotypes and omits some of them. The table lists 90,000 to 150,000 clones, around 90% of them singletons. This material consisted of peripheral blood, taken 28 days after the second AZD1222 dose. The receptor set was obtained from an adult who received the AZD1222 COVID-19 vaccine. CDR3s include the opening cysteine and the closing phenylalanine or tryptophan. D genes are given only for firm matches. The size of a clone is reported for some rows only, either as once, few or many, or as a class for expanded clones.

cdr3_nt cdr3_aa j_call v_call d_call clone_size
TGTGCCAGCAGCTTACAAGCGAACACCGGGGAGCTGTTTTTT CASSLQANTGELFF TRBJ2-2 TRBV7-2 NA NA
TGTGCCAGCAGCGCCCTCGCGAGTACGCAGTATTTT CASSALASTQYF TRBJ2-3 TRBV9 NA NA
TGCGCCAGCGCCGATACAGGGAGCCATCGCAATGAGCAGTTCTTC CASADTGSHRNEQFF TRBJ2-1 TRBV4-3 NA NA
TGTGCCAGCAGCCTGGGACAGAGAATTGAAGCTTTCTTT CASSLGQRIEAFF TRBJ1-1 TRBV5-4 TRBD1 NA
TGTGCCAGCAGCCCTCGCGACAGGGGGCGCGACACTGAAGCTTTCTTT CASSPRDRGRDTEAFF TRBJ1-1 TRBV7-2 TRBD1 NA
TGCAGTGCCAGTTCCCAGGGGGCTGGCTACACCTTC CSASSQGAGYTF TRBJ1-2 TRBV20-1 TRBD1 NA
TGTGCCAGCAGCGTGAGAGGGGGAGCGAACACCGGGGAGCTGTTTTTT CASSVRGGANTGELFF TRBJ2-2 TRBV9 NA NA
TGTGCCAGCAGCCACAGGGGAGGCTACACCTTC CASSHRGGYTF TRBJ1-2 TRBV6-2/TRBV6-3 TRBD1 NA
TGTGCCAGCAGTCAGGGACATGTGAACACTGAAGCTTTCTTT CASSQGHVNTEAFF TRBJ1-1 TRBV28 NA NA
TGTGCCAGCAGTGAAGCGCTTGGGCGGGGGTCAAATGAGCAGTACTTC CASSEALGRGSNEQYF TRBJ2-7 TRBV2 TRBD2 once
TGTGCCTGGACCCCGGGACAGGTCCTTGGAGGCTACACCTTC CAWTPGQVLGGYTF TRBJ1-2 TRBV30 TRBD1 once
TGTGCCAGCAGTTTCGGGTCTTCACCCCTCCACTTT CASSFGSSPLHF TRBJ1-6 TRBV12-3/TRBV12-4 NA NA
TGTGCCAGCAGCCACCCCCCGGGGGAGGGTTGGGAGCAGTACTTC CASSHPPGEGWEQYF TRBJ2-7 TRBV27 TRBD2 NA
TGTGCCAGCAGCACGAGCGGGGGGGCCTACGAGCAGTACTTC CASSTSGGAYEQYF TRBJ2-7 TRBV7-2 TRBD2 once
TGTGCCAGCAGGGGGATTTCCCCCACCGGGGAGCTGTTTTTT CASRGISPTGELFF TRBJ2-2 TRBV14 NA once
TGTGCCAGCAACTTAGCGGGGAACCTCTACGAGCAGTACTTC CASNLAGNLYEQYF TRBJ2-7 TRBV6-5 TRBD2 NA
TGCGCCAGCAGCTTGGATGGGGCTGGAAACACCATATATTTT CASSLDGAGNTIYF TRBJ1-3 TRBV5-1 NA NA
TGTGCCACCGGGTTTGGGATGAACACTGAAGCTTTCTTT CATGFGMNTEAFF TRBJ1-1 TRBV10-3 NA NA
TGCGCCAGCAGCCGAGGACAGGGGGTCCAAGAGACCCAGTACTTC CASSRGQGVQETQYF TRBJ2-5 TRBV4-1 TRBD1 NA
TGTGCCAGCAGTTCTGGGGGGGTTGGTGAAAAACTGTTTTTT CASSSGGVGEKLFF TRBJ1-4 TRBV27 NA NA
TGCGCCAGCAGCCCGTTTAATAGCGGGGGAATGACAGATACGCAGTATTTT CASSPFNSGGMTDTQYF TRBJ2-3 TRBV5-1 TRBD2 once
TGTGCCAGCAGCCCAGGGACCTCGGATACGCAGTATTTT CASSPGTSDTQYF TRBJ2-3 TRBV7-3 NA NA
TGTGCCAGCAGCTTACCATACAGCTACACCATATATTTT CASSLPYSYTIYF TRBJ1-3 TRBV7-8 NA NA
TGTGCCAGCAGCCAACCCCCGGGCGGGGGGGAGGCCTACGAGCAGTACTTC CASSQPPGGGEAYEQYF TRBJ2-7 TRBV4-2 TRBD2 NA
TGTGCCAGCAGCGTAGCCCAGCGGGGGAGCACAGATACGCAGTATTTT CASSVAQRGSTDTQYF TRBJ2-3 TRBV9 TRBD2 NA
TGTGCCAGCAGTTTCCGGGGGGGGAACACTGAAGCTTTCTTT CASSFRGGNTEAFF TRBJ1-1 TRBV28 NA NA
TGTGCCAGCTCACCAGCAATTCAGCGGAGGATCACCGGGGAGCTGTTTTTT CASSPAIQRRITGELFF TRBJ2-2 TRBV18 NA NA
TGTGCCAGCAGTTACTCCGGGGTCGGAGCGATCCAAGAGACCCAGTACTTC CASSYSGVGAIQETQYF TRBJ2-5 TRBV6-2/TRBV6-3 NA NA
TGTGCCAGCAGTCGGCCCCTTAATCCGGCTTTCTTT CASSRPLNPAFF TRBJ1-1 TRBV6-5 NA once
TGTGCCAGCAGTACAGGACTAGGCGATACGCAGTATTTT CASSTGLGDTQYF TRBJ2-3 TRBV12-3/TRBV12-4 TRBD2 NA
TGTGCCAGCAGCTTAATCGGGCAGGGGGTCCTTGAGACCCAGTACTTC CASSLIGQGVLETQYF TRBJ2-5 TRBV7-3 TRBD1 NA
TGTGCCAGCAGCCTATACTCCCTGCAAAATCAGCCCCAGCATTTT CASSLYSLQNQPQHF TRBJ1-5 TRBV7-2 NA once
TGTGCCAGCTCACTCTCGGGCCAGTATGAAGCTTTCTTT CASSLSGQYEAFF TRBJ1-1 TRBV18 NA NA
TGTGCCAGCAGCCAAGGACCGCAAGCTAACTATGGCTACACCTTC CASSQGPQANYGYTF TRBJ1-2 TRBV3-1/TRBV3-2 NA once
TGTGCCAGCAGCCTCAATTTGGGGGATGGCTACACCTTC CASSLNLGDGYTF TRBJ1-2 TRBV7-2 NA NA
TGTGCCAGCAGCTTAAGTAGAGGCTTGCAGATTCAAGCTTTCTTT CASSLSRGLQIQAFF TRBJ1-1 TRBV7-2 NA few
TGCGCCAGCAGTGAGGACAGGGGCCCTGAAGCTTTCTTT CASSEDRGPEAFF TRBJ1-1 TRBV10-1 TRBD1 few
TGTGCCACCAGTGATTCCAGGGGGCTGGATGGCTACACCTTC CATSDSRGLDGYTF TRBJ1-2 TRBV24-1 TRBD1 once
TGTGCCAGCAGCTTCGGGACAGGAATGAACACTGAAGCTTTCTTT CASSFGTGMNTEAFF TRBJ1-1 TRBV5-4 TRBD1 NA
TGTGCCTGGAGTGCGGTCGGAGATTCACCCCTCCACTTT CAWSAVGDSPLHF TRBJ1-6 TRBV30 NA NA
TGTGCCAGCAGTTACTCAGCCATGCGGCATTTTCTCTATGGCTACACCTTC CASSYSAMRHFLYGYTF TRBJ1-2 TRBV6-2/TRBV6-3 NA NA
TGCGCCAGCAGCCTACGACAGGGTGGAGAAAAACTGTTTTTT CASSLRQGGEKLFF TRBJ1-4 TRBV4-3 TRBD1 NA
TGTGCCAGCAGCTCGACAGGGGGGAACACCGGGGAGCTGTTTTTT CASSSTGGNTGELFF TRBJ2-2 TRBV7-3 TRBD1 NA
TGTGCCAGCAGCCAAAACATGAACACTGAAGCTTTCTTT CASSQNMNTEAFF TRBJ1-1 TRBV14 NA NA
TGCGCCAGCAGCCCGCGGACCGGGACAGGGAGCGAGACCCAGTACTTC CASSPRTGTGSETQYF TRBJ2-5 TRBV5-1 TRBD1 NA
TGCGCCAGCAGCCAAGTAGGGGAGGGGGCCCGGAGTACGCAGTATTTT CASSQVGEGARSTQYF TRBJ2-3 TRBV4-3 NA NA
TGTGCCAGCAGCTTGACCGGAAACACCATATATTTT CASSLTGNTIYF TRBJ1-3 TRBV5-8 NA NA
TGCGCCAGCAGCCAAGGGTGGGGTAGCAATCAGCCCCAGCATTTT CASSQGWGSNQPQHF TRBJ1-5 TRBV4-3 NA NA
TGTGCCAGCAGGGGAAGGTCCGCCGGGGAGCTGTTTTTT CASRGRSAGELFF TRBJ2-2 TRBV6-5 NA NA
TGTGCCAGCAGCTACTCATCTAGCGGGGGTAGCACAGATACGCAGTATTTT CASSYSSSGGSTDTQYF TRBJ2-3 TRBV7-9 TRBD2 NA
TGTGCCAGCAGCTTATTAGGACAGGGTGCGTCAGGCTACACCTTC CASSLLGQGASGYTF TRBJ1-2 TRBV7-8 TRBD1 NA
TGTGCCAGCAGTTACACATCCGGGACAGGGGGATGGAATGGCTACACCTTC CASSYTSGTGGWNGYTF TRBJ1-2 TRBV6-2/TRBV6-3 TRBD1 NA
TGTGCCAGTAGTATTGGTATGTCTGGGGCCAACGTCCTGACTTTC CASSIGMSGANVLTF TRBJ2-6 TRBV19 NA NA
TGTGCCAGCAGCCAAGGCGCAGGGGCGAACACTGAAGCTTTCTTT CASSQGAGANTEAFF TRBJ1-1 TRBV3-1/TRBV3-2 NA NA
TGTGCCAGCAGCTTGTTGGCAGGAGGGTCCTACGAGCAGTACTTC CASSLLAGGSYEQYF TRBJ2-7 TRBV5-5 NA once
TGTGCCAGCAGTGAAAAAAGGGCAGGGGCAGGGGAGACCCAGTACTTC CASSEKRAGAGETQYF TRBJ2-5 TRBV6-1 NA NA